This TCR beta chain was retrieved from a study of post-analysis software for immune sequencing data. The CDR3 spans 13 residues. Trimming left V 2 bases short and J 7 bases short, with 11 bases between. Germline CDR1 and CDR2: MNHNY and SVGAGI (reference sequence). As for this clonotype: What it binds is unknown.

Study-wide results and caveats: The normalized Chao1 diversity of multiple sclerosis patients was significantly lower than that of controls. A handful of TRBV segments were significantly more frequent in patients than in controls. TRBV5-6, TRBV5-1 and TRBV20-1 were among these segments.

Unique molecular identifiers were built into the TCR beta cDNA libraries. There were about 1 to 10 million T cells, and 480,000 or so cDNA molecules came from them. One entry per CDR3 protein, called by TCRdb with MiXCR from the PCR reads. Of 380,000 or so distinct CDR3 sequences in the sample, about a third were seen once. The chain employs TRBV6-6 and TRBJ1-1; tentatively, D is TRBD1 (5 bases). The sample consisted of blood. The sequence came from a girl aged 10 to 17 with multiple sclerosis. As DNA, the CDR3 is TGTGCCAGCAGTTACGTTTTTGGGGGTGAAGCTTTCTTT. It codes for CASSYVFGGEAFF.